The clone carrying this T cell receptor (beta chain) was detected many times. An end of the junction differs from the germline gene, which may be a read error. This sample is part of a study of neurological immune-mediated disorders. The method for making cDNA was 5'RACE, and it used 10-nucleotide random UMIs. TCRdb re-analysed the 5' RACE reads in MiXCR, keeping a single row per CDR3 protein. The table lists 50,000 to 75,000 distinct CDR3 sequences, roughly 13% of them singletons. CDR1 is SGHTS and CDR2 is YDEGEE in the germline V gene. The CDR3 length is 18 residues. This chain joins TRBV5-8 and TRBJ2-6; 8 positions agree with TRBD2. Source material: PBMCs. The source of this sequence is a woman aged 60-75 years with HTLV-1-associated myelopathy (HAM/TSP). CDR3 in DNA: TGTGTCAGCAGCTTGGGAACTAGCGGAGGCCCTGGGGCCAACGTCCTGACTTTC. Its translation is CVSSLGTSGGPGANVLTF.